This T cell receptor (beta chain) emerged from a study of spatial heterogeneity in lung cancer. Background on the study: Alpha-chain sequences were consistently detected in smaller numbers than beta-chain sequences. Points from the study as a whole: In blood, ubiquitous expanded tumor TCRs appeared more at resection than follow-up.

Every individual TCR cDNA molecule carried its own unique molecular identifier, which allowed correction of PCR and sequencing errors. In TCRdb, the 5' RACE reads were re-called with MiXCR into one record per CDR3 protein. The table records more than 80,000 distinct CDR3 sequences, approximately 12% of them present only once. This clonotype showed up just a few times. What it recognizes is unknown. Trimming shortened V by 3 bases and J by 0 bases, and 6 bases separated the two germline ends. The CDR3 extends over 13 amino acids. Looked up from germline, CDR1 is MDHEN and CDR2 is SYDVKM. Time point described: sample taken at primary tumor resection. Unsorted whole RNA samples from tumor, nontumor lung or frozen PBMC were sequenced. The donors comprised about 65 untreated early-stage non-small cell lung cancer patients.

This TCR derives from a male donor with early-stage non-small cell lung cancer. The sequencing here drew on PBMCs, taken at surgery. V usage is TRBV28 and J usage is TRBJ2-7, with unresolved D. CDR3 coding DNA: TGTGCCAGCAGTTTTTACAGCTCCTACGAGCAGTACTTC. This translates into CASSFYSSYEQYF.